This T cell receptor (beta chain) was recovered during a study of tumor-infiltrating lymphocytes in primary liver carcinoma. At the level of the study: Staging placed the tumors at T1-T3 N0M0, and they measured roughly 4.2 to 10 cm across.

The CDR3 sequence is 13 residues long. Trimming cost V 2 bases and J 10 bases; bases outside gene matches: 2. Germline lookup yields CDR1 MRHNA and CDR2 SNTAGT. Study results and limitations: In tumor-adjacent and tumor-blood pairs, overlap was lower than in tumor region pairs.

A constant-region primer primed TCR beta cDNA synthesis from roughly 510 ng of total RNA. Sequencing libraries for TCR beta derived from three nested multiplex PCR rounds that used slightly modified ARM-PCR. TRBV1-TRBV30 forward primers and a C-beta reverse primer were used in the first two PCR rounds, which each ran for about 10 cycles. TCRdb reanalysed the multiplex PCR reads using MiXCR and keeps one entry per CDR3 protein. Of around 330,000 distinct CDR3 sequences in the sample, roughly two thirds were seen once. A word on this clonotype: The antigen remains unidentified.

They got blood RNA out of unsorted whole blood and also pulled out germline DNA. A sample of 3.5 to 4.5 milliliters of peripheral blood was taken before surgery. Sequenced sample: peripheral blood. This TCR came from a man between 35 and 55 years old with primary liver carcinoma and hepatitis B virus infection. This rearrangement joins TRBV6-4 to TRBJ2-1; TRBD2 agrees at 10 bases. CDR3 sequence (DNA): TGTGCCAGCAGTGACCAGCGGGAGGGGGAGCAGTTCTTC. Its protein is CASSDQREGEQFF.